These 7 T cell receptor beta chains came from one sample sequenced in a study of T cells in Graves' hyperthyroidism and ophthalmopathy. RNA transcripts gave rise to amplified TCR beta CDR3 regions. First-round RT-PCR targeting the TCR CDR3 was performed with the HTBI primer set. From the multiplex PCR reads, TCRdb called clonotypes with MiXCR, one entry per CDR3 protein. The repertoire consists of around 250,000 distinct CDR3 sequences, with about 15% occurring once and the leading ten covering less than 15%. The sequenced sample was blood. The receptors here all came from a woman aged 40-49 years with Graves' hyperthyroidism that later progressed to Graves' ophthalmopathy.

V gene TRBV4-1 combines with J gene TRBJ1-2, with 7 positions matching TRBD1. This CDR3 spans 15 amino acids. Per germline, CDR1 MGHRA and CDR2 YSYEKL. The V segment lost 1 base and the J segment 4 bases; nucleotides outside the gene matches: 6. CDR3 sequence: CASSQGTGALYGYTF. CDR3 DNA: TGCGCCAGCAGCCAAGGTACAGGGGCGCTCTATGGCTACACCTTC.

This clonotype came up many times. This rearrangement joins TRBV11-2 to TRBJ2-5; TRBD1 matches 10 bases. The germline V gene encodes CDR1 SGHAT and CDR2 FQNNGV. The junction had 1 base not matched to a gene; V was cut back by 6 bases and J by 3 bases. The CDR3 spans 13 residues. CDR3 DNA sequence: TGTGCCAGCAGGGGGACAGGGGAAGAGACCCAGTACTTC. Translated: CASRGTGEETQYF.

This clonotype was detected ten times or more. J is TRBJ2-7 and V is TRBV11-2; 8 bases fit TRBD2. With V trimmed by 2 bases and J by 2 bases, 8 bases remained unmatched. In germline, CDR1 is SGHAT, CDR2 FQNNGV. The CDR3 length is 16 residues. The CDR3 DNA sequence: TGTGCCAGCAGCTTATCTCGACTAGCGATTCCCTACGAGCAGTACTTC. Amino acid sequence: CASSLSRLAIPYEQYF. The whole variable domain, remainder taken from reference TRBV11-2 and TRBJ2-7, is EAGVAQSPRYKIIEKRQSVAFWCNPISGHATLYWYQQILGQGPKLLIQFQNNGVVDDSQLPKDRFSAERLKGVDSTLKIQPAKLEDSAVYLCASSLSRLAIPYEQYFGPGTRLTVT.

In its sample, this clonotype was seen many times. CDR3: CASSYGQGMLETQYF. The CDR3 DNA is TGTGCCAGCAGTTACGGACAGGGCATGTTGGAGACCCAGTACTTC. V usage is TRBV6-1 and J usage is TRBJ2-5, with 8 nucleotides matching TRBD1. This CDR3 spans 15 amino acids. J lost 5 bases, V lost 5 bases, and 10 bases had no gene match. Per the germline V gene, CDR1 is MNHNS and CDR2 is SASEGT.

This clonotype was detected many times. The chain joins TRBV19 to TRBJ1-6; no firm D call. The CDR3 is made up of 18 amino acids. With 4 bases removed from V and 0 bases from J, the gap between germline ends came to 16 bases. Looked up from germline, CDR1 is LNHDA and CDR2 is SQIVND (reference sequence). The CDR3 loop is CASSTETGYGSYNSPLHF. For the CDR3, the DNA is TGTGCCAGTAGTACCGAGACCGGCTACGGCTCCTATAATTCACCCCTCCACTTT.

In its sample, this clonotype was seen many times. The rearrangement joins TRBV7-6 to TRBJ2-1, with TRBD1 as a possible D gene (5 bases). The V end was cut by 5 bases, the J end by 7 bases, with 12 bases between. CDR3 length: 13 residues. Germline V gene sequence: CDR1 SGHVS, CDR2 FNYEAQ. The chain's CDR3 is CASSPTDWNEQFF. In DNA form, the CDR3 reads TGTGCCAGCAGCCCGACAGATTGGAATGAGCAGTTCTTC.

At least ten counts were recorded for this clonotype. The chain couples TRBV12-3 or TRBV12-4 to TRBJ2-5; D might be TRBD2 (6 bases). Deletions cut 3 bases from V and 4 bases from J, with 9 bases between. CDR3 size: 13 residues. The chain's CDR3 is CASSFGGLETQYF. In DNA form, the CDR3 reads TGTGCCAGCAGTTTTGGAGGGTTAGAGACCCAGTACTTC.